The rows below give T cell receptor beta chains drawn from one sample of a study of blood T cell repertoires in COVID-19. Assay used: immunoSEQ multiplex PCR; TCRdb lists only in-frame clones, some missing. The top ten hold 6.9% of the sample, which has more than 60,000 clones, 75% to 95% seen once. Material: peripheral blood. Receptor source: a human donor in a cohort sampled during active COVID-19. Both conserved end residues are part of each CDR3. The order of the fields is V gene, D gene, J gene, clone size, CDR3 protein, CDR3 DNA. A D gene is named only where the DNA matches it firmly. Size is stated for part of the rows, as once, few or many counts, or as a class when the clone is expanded.

>TRBV5-1|NA|TRBJ1-2|once
CASSLGTATNYGYTF
TGCGCCAGCAGCTTGGGGACAGCCACTAACTATGGCTACACCTTC
>TRBV18|NA|TRBJ1-1|few
CASSPRNPSGTEAFF
TGTGCCAGCTCACCAAGGAACCCCTCAGGGACTGAAGCTTTCTTT
>TRBV12-3/TRBV12-4|NA|TRBJ2-7|NA
CASSLWTNEQYF
TGTGCCAGCAGTTTATGGACAAACGAGCAGTACTTC
>TRBV7-9|TRBD1|TRBJ2-3|NA
CASSSPFGTGVTDTQYF
TGTGCCAGCAGCTCCCCGTTTGGGACAGGTGTCACAGATACGCAGTATTTT
>TRBV7-9|NA|TRBJ1-6|once
CASSSGTFDNSPLHF
TGTGCCAGCAGCTCCGGGACTTTCGATAATTCACCCCTCCACTTT
>TRBV18|TRBD1|TRBJ1-6|NA
CASSTGTANSPLHF
TGTGCCAGCTCAACCGGGACAGCTAATTCACCCCTCCACTTT
>TRBV2|TRBD2|TRBJ2-7|NA
CASLKLAGGDRKYF
TGTGCCAGCCTCAAACTAGCGGGGGGGGACAGAAAGTACTTC
>TRBV4-2|NA|TRBJ2-3|many
CASSSSVSPGDTQYF
TGTGCCAGCAGTTCAAGCGTGTCCCCAGGGGATACGCAGTATTTT
>TRBV11-3|TRBD1|TRBJ1-3|NA
CASSTRQGGTIYF
TGTGCCAGCAGCACCCGACAGGGGGGCACCATATATTTT
>TRBV28|TRBD1|TRBJ1-2|NA
CASNQDRALGYGYTF
TGTGCCAGCAACCAGGACAGGGCTTTAGGATATGGCTACACCTTC
>TRBV3-1/TRBV3-2|NA|TRBJ1-4|NA
CASSQRGEEKLFF
TGTGCCAGCAGCCAAAGGGGTGAGGAAAAACTGTTTTTT
>TRBV28|NA|TRBJ1-5|NA
CASRGDSINQPQHF
TGTGCCAGCAGGGGGGACTCCATCAATCAGCCCCAGCATTTT
>TRBV5-1|TRBD2|TRBJ2-1|NA
CASSLMRGIPDPSSYNEQFF
TGCGCCAGCAGCTTGATGCGGGGGATCCCAGACCCGAGCTCCTACAATGAGCAGTTCTTC
>TRBV7-6|TRBD2|TRBJ2-3|NA
CASSPRGGFTDTQYF
TGTGCCAGCAGCCCGCGGGGGGGATTTACAGATACGCAGTATTTT
>TRBV25-1|TRBD1|TRBJ1-3|NA
CASSALDRGSGNTIYF
TGTGCCAGCAGTGCCCTGGACAGGGGCTCTGGAAACACCATATATTTT
>TRBV6-5|TRBD2|TRBJ2-5|NA
CASSYAGGRQETQYF
TGTGCCAGCAGTTATGCCGGGGGGAGACAAGAGACCCAGTACTTC
>TRBV29-1|TRBD2|TRBJ2-5|NA
CSVEGGLAGPLQETQYF
TGCAGCGTTGAAGGGGGCCTAGCGGGGCCCTTGCAAGAGACCCAGTACTTC
>TRBV6-6|NA|TRBJ1-1|NA
CASSYETEAFF
TGTGCCAGCAGTTACGAGACTGAAGCTTTCTTT
>TRBV29-1|NA|TRBJ1-5|NA
CSVEGGPGQPQHF
TGCAGCGTTGAAGGAGGGCCGGGACAGCCCCAGCATTTT
>TRBV19|TRBD2|TRBJ2-7|NA
CATSSGGMAYEQYF
TGTGCCACCTCCTCGGGGGGGATGGCCTACGAGCAGTACTTC
>TRBV7-2|TRBD2|TRBJ2-7|once
CASSLWMGWGSGAYEQYF
TGTGCCAGCAGCTTATGGATGGGTTGGGGTAGCGGGGCCTACGAGCAGTACTTC
>TRBV5-4|NA|TRBJ2-5|NA
CASSLGGVQETQYF
TGTGCCAGCAGCCTTGGCGGAGTCCAAGAGACCCAGTACTTC
>TRBV11-2|NA|TRBJ2-7|NA
CASSLAFEGGGEQYF
TGTGCCAGCAGCTTAGCGTTCGAAGGGGGGGGCGAGCAGTACTTC
>TRBV18|NA|TRBJ2-5|NA
CASHIKDSQETQYF
TGTGCCAGCCACATAAAGGACAGTCAAGAGACCCAGTACTTC
>TRBV29-1|NA|TRBJ1-2|NA
CSVGDTSNYGYTF
TGCAGCGTAGGGGACACCTCAAACTATGGCTACACCTTC
>TRBV6-1|NA|TRBJ1-1|once
CASSENTGTEAFF
TGTGCCAGCAGTGAGAACACGGGCACTGAAGCTTTCTTT
>TRBV5-1|TRBD1|TRBJ1-2|NA
CASSLKPMIGTAETSGYGYTF
TGCGCCAGCAGCTTGAAGCCCATGATAGGGACAGCCGAAACGTCTGGGTATGGCTACACCTTC
>TRBV19|NA|TRBJ1-2|NA
CASSMLGGASGGYTF
TGTGCCAGTAGTATGTTGGGGGGGGCTAGCGGTGGCTACACCTTC
>TRBV5-4|TRBD1|TRBJ2-7|NA
CASSLVGQSYEQYF
TGTGCCAGCAGCTTGGTGGGACAGAGCTACGAGCAGTACTTC